The T cell receptor beta chain under discussion was sequenced for a study of human T cells and chemical hapten exposure. Stated time point: patch test 1, 2 weeks after DPC sensitization. Treatment defined: therapeutic diphenylcyclopropenone sensitization with weekly scalp DPC. This CDR3 has 14 amino acids. Trimming left V 6 bases short and J 5 bases short, with 16 bases between. Only a few counts were recorded for this clonotype. Using its own MiXCR run on the RACE reads, TCRdb lists one record per CDR3 protein. The sample contains a few hundred thousand distinct CDR3 sequences, 4.8% of which appear only once.

V is TRBV12-3 or TRBV12-4 and J is TRBJ2-5; D remains unclear. This clonotype was sampled from a woman aged 50 to 65 with alopecia areata. Some clones in this sample may be carry-over from other donors' samples. Here the sequenced sample was whole blood, taken in connection with sensitization to the hapten diphenylcyclopropenone (DPC). The CDR3 here is CASSPTGPKETQYF. As DNA, the CDR3 is TGTGCCAGCAGCCCCACGGGCCCAAAGGAGACCCAGTACTTC.